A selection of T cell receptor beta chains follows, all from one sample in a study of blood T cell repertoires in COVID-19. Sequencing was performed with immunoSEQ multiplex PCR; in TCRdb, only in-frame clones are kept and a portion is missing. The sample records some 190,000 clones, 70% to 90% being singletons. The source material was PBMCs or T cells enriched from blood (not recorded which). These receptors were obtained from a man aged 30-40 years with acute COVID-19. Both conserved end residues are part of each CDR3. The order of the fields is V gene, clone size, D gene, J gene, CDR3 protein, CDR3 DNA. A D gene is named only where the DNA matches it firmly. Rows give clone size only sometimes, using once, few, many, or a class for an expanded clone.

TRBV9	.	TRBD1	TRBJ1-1	CASRGGRQGGEAFF	TGTGCCAGCAGAGGCGGGCGGCAGGGGGGTGAAGCTTTCTTT
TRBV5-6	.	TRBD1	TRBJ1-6	CASSLAGTVSSPLHF	TGTGCCAGCAGCTTGGCCGGGACAGTATCATCACCCCTCCACTTT
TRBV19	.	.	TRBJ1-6	CASSQGVYNSPLHF	TGTGCCAGTAGTCAAGGGGTCTATAATTCACCCCTCCACTTT
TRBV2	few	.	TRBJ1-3	CASSEDLSGNTIYF	TGTGCCAGCAGTGAAGATCTCAGTGGAAACACCATATATTTT
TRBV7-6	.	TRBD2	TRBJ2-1	CASSLGAGGAGEQFF	TGTGCCAGCAGCTTAGGAGCGGGGGGCGCTGGTGAGCAGTTCTTC
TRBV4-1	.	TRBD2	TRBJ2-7	CASSQGGRVDLYEQYF	TGCGCCAGCAGCCAAGGAGGGAGGGTTGACCTCTACGAGCAGTACTTC
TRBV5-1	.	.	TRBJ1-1	CASSYGGFGQNAEAFF	TGCGCCAGCAGCTACGGAGGGTTCGGGCAAAACGCTGAAGCTTTCTTT
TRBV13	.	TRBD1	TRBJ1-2	CASSLGGQGIGYGYTF	TGTGCCAGCAGCTTAGGGGGACAGGGTATTGGCTATGGCTACACCTTC
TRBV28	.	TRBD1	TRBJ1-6	CASSLYQGAYNSPLHF	TGTGCCAGCAGTTTATACCAGGGGGCTTATAATTCACCCCTCCACTTT
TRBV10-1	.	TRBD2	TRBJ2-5	CASSPAGGAETQYF	TGCGCCAGCAGTCCAGCGGGGGGAGCAGAGACCCAGTACTTC
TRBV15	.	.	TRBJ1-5	CATSRDGAYHQPQHF	TGTGCCACCAGCAGAGATGGGGCATATCATCAGCCCCAGCATTTT
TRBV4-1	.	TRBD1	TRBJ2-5	CASSRGTGELLETQYF	TGCGCCAGCAGCCGGGGGACAGGGGAACTACTAGAGACCCAGTACTTC
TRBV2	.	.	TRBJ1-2	CASSFEGDYGYTF	TGTGCCAGCAGCTTCGAGGGGGACTATGGCTACACCTTC
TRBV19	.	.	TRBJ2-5	CASSTGTSYQETQYF	TGTGCCAGTAGTACCGGGACATCCTACCAAGAGACCCAGTACTTC
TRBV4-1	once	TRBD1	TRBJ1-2	CASSQGQGYGYTF	TGCGCCAGCAGCCAGGGACAGGGCTATGGCTACACCTTC
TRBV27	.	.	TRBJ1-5	CASSLMRGQPQHF	TGTGCCAGCAGTTTGATGAGAGGGCAGCCCCAGCATTTT
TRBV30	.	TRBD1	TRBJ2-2	CTWSASRGSGELFF	TGTACCTGGAGTGCTTCCAGGGGGAGCGGGGAGCTGTTTTTT
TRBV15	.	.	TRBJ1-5	CAIGRGSQPQHF	TGTGCCATCGGGAGAGGCTCTCAGCCCCAGCATTTT
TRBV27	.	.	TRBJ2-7	CASSLTYPEF	TGTGCCAGCAGTCTCACCTACCCCGAGTTC
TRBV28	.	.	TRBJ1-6	CASSTPLQSSYNSPLHF	TGTGCCAGCAGTACCCCCCTACAGAGCTCCTATAATTCACCCCTCCACTTT
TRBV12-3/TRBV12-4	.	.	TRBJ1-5	CASSVSSNQPQHF	TGTGCCAGCAGTGTCTCGAGCAATCAGCCCCAGCATTTT
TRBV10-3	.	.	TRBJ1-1	CAISEGQVNTEAFF	TGTGCCATCAGTGAGGGGCAGGTGAACACTGAAGCTTTCTTT
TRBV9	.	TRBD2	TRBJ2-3	CASSFSSGASTDTQYF	TGTGCCAGCAGTTTCTCTAGCGGGGCTAGCACAGATACGCAGTATTTT
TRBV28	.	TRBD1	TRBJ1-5	CASSSAGGGYSNQPQHF	TGTGCCAGCAGTTCGGCGGGAGGGGGCTATAGCAATCAGCCCCAGCATTTT
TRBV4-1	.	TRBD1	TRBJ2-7	CASSHGTGTGGYEQYF	TGCGCCAGCAGCCATGGTACCGGGACAGGGGGCTACGAGCAGTACTTC
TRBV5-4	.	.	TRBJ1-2	CASSLRQGIRDYGYTF	TGTGCCAGCAGCTTGAGGCAGGGGATAAGGGACTATGGCTACACCTTC
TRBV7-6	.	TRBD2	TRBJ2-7	CASSITTSGGEEQYF	TGTGCCAGCAGCATCACGACTAGCGGGGGGGAAGAGCAGTACTTC
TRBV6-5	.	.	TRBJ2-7	CASIAGFSEQYF	TGTGCCAGCATAGCTGGGTTTAGCGAGCAGTACTTC
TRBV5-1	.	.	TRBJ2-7	CASNPSGVYEQYF	TGCGCCAGCAATCCATCGGGGGTCTACGAGCAGTACTTC